This T cell receptor (beta chain) appears in the sequencing data of a study of control samples from healthy donors and cancer patients. Clones were read by immunoSEQ multiplex PCR, and TCRdb kept only the in-frame ones, dropping some. The sample has some 410,000 clones, 75% to 95% seen once. The receptor's source is a man between 40 and 49 years old with head and neck cancer. Sequenced: PBMCs.

For the CDR3, the DNA is TGTGCCAGCAGCCTGTTGGGGTCCATCACAGATACGCAGTATTTT. Its protein product is CASSLLGSITDTQYF. The chain couples TRBV4-2 to TRBJ2-3; D unresolved. V was shortened by 4 bases and J by 2 bases, with 13 bases between the two germline ends. This CDR3 region has 15 residues. The germline CDR1 and CDR2 sequences are LGHNA and YNFKEQ.